One and the same sample provided the 4 T cell receptor beta chains below, sequenced in a study of T cell responses to AZD1222 COVID-19 vaccine. Here immunoSEQ multiplex PCR was the method, and the copy in TCRdb shows in-frame clones only, minus some. The repertoire holds 75,000 to 95,000 clones, roughly 87% seen once, with 5.3% in the top ten. Here the sequenced sample was peripheral blood, taken 28 days after the second AZD1222 dose. The receptor set was obtained from an adult who received the AZD1222 COVID-19 vaccine.

This clone has only one observation. The chain employs TRBV10-2 and TRBJ1-1; D unclear. Germline CDR1 WSHSY, CDR2 SAAADI. V was cut by 2 bases and J by 11 bases, with 12 bases left in between. The CDR3 totals 12 residues. CDR3 bases: TGCGCCAGCAGTGAGACAACCGACCGGGCTTTCTTT. This encodes CASSETTDRAFF.

The chain recombines TRBV6-2 or TRBV6-3 with TRBJ2-7; D is undetermined. The germline CDR1 and CDR2 sequences are MNHEY and SVGEGT. V lost 0 bases to trimming and J lost 3 bases, with 6 bases between them. This CDR3 comprises 13 residues. Here the CDR3 reads CASSYSYGYEQYF. The CDR3 region has the DNA TGTGCCAGCAGTTACTCCTATGGCTACGAGCAGTACTTC.

This chain links TRBV3-1 (or the pseudogene TRBV3-2) with TRBJ2-4; TRBD1 agrees at 8 bases. CDR3 size: 16 residues. After removal of 1 base from V and 3 bases from J, the junction contained 5 bases not matched to a gene. CDR1 is LGHDT, CDR2 YNNKEL, per germline (reference sequence). CDR3 in amino acids: CASSQVDREDKNIQYF. CDR3 nucleotide sequence: TGTGCCAGCAGCCAAGTGGACAGGGAGGACAAAAACATTCAGTACTTC.

The chain couples TRBV18 to TRBJ1-1; D unresolved. The V and J ends lost 1 base and 4 bases respectively, with 10 bases between them. Germline V lookup: CDR1 KGHSH, CDR2 LQKENI. The CDR3 is made up of 14 amino acids. The CDR3 protein is CASSPLSPPTEAFF. The CDR3 coding sequence is TGTGCCAGCTCACCACTCTCGCCTCCCACTGAAGCTTTCTTT.